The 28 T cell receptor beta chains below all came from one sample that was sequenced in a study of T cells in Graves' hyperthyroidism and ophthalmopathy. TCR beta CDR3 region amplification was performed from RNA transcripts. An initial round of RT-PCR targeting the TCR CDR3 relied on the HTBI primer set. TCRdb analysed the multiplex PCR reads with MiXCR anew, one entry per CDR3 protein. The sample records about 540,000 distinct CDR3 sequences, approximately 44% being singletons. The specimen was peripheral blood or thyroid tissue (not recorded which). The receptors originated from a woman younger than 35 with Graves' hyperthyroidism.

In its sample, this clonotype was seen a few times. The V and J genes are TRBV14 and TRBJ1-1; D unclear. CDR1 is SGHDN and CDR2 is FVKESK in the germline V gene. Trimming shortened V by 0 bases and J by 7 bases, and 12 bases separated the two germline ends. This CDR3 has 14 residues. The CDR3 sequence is CASSQDIESVEAFF. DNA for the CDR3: TGTGCCAGCAGCCAAGATATCGAATCAGTTGAAGCTTTCTTT.

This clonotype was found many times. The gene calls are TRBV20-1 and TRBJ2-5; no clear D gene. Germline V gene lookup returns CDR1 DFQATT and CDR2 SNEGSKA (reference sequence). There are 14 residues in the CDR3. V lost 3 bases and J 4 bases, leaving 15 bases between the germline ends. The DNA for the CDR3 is TGCAGTGCTAGGGGTGGCAGCGCCTCAGAGACCCAGTACTTC. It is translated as CSARGGSASETQYF.

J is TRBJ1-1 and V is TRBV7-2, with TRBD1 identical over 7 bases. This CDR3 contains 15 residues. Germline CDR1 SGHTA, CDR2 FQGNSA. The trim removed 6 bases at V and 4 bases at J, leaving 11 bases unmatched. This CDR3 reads CASRRGGDSVTEAFF. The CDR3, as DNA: TGTGCCAGCAGAAGGGGAGGGGACAGTGTCACTGAAGCTTTCTTT.

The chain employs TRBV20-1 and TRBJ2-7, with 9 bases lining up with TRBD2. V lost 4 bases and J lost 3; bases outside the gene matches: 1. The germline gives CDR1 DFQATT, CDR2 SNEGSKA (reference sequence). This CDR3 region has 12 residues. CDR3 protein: CSATSGNYEQYF. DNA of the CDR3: TGCAGTGCTACTAGCGGGAACTACGAGCAGTACTTC.

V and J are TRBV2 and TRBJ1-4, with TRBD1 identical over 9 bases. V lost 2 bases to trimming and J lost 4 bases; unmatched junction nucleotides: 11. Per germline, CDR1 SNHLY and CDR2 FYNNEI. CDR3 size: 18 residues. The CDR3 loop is CASSEPRGGQGRNEKLFF. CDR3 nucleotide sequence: TGTGCCAGCAGTGAACCCCGAGGGGGACAGGGTCGTAATGAAAAACTGTTTTTT.

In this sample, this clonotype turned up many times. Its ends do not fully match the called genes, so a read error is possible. The CDR3: CASSPGGYF. Here the CDR3 DNA reads TGTGCCAGCAGCCCCGGGGGGTACTTT. This chain joins TRBV2 and TRBJ1-1; D is perhaps TRBD1 (5 bases). Germline assignment: CDR1 SNHLY and CDR2 FYNNEI. This CDR3 comprises 9 residues.

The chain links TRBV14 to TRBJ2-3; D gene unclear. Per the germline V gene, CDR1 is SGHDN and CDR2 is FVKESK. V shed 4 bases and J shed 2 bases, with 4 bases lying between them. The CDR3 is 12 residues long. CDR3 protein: CASSLFTDTQYF. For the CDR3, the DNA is TGTGCCAGCAGCCTCTTCACAGATACGCAGTATTTT.

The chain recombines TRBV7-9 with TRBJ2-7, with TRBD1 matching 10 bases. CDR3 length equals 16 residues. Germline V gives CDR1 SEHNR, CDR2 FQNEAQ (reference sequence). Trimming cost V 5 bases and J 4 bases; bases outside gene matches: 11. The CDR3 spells CASSRALGQGEYEQYF. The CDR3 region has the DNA TGTGCCAGCAGCCGCGCTCTCGGACAGGGGGAATACGAGCAGTACTTC.

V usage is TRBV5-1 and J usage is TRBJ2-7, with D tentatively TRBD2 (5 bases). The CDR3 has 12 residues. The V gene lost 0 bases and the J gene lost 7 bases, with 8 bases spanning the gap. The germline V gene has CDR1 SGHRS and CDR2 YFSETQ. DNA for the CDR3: TGCGCCAGCAGCTTGGAGGCGGGTGAGCAGTACTTC. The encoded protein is CASSLEAGEQYF.

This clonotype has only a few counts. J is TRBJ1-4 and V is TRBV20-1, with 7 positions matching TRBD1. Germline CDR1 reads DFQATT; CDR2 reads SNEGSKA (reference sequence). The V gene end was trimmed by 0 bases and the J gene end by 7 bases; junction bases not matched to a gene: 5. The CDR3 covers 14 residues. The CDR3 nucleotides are TGCAGTGCTAGAGACGACAGGGCGGGTGAAAAACTGTTTTTT. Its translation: CSARDDRAGEKLFF.

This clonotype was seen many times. CDR3 coding DNA: TGCAGCGTTGCTGGGCGGGAAATGGACGAGCAGTACTTC. The encoded protein is CSVAGREMDEQYF. The chain recombines TRBV29-1 with TRBJ2-7; perhaps TRBD2 as D (6 bases). The germline CDR1 and CDR2 sequences are SQVTM and ANQGSEA. V gave up 4 bases and J gave up 5 bases, with 15 bases separating them. CDR3 size: 13 residues.

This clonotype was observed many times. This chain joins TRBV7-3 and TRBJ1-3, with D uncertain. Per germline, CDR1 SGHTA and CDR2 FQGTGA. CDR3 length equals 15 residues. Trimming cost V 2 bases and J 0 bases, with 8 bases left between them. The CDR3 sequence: CASSLVPGSGNTIYF. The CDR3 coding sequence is TGTGCCAGCAGCTTAGTCCCAGGCTCTGGAAACACCATATATTTT.

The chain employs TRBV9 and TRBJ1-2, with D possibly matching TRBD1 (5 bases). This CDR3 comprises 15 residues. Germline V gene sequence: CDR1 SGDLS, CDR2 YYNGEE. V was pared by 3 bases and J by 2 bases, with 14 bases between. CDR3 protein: CASSDHPRENYGYTF. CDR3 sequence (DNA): TGTGCCAGCAGCGACCACCCCAGGGAAAACTATGGCTACACCTTC.

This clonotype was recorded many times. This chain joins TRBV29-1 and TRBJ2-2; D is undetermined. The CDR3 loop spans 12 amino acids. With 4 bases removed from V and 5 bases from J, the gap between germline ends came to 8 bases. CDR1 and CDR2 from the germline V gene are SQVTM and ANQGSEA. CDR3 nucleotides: TGCAGCGTTGTACAGCTTACCGGGGAGCTGTTTTTT. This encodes CSVVQLTGELFF.

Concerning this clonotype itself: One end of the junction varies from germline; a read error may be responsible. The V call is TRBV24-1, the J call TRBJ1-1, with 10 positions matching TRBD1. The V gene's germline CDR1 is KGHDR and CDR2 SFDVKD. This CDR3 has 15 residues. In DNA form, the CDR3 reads TGTGCCAGCAGTTTGGCCGGGACAGGGGAGACTGAAGCTTTCTTT. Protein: CASSLAGTGETEAFF.

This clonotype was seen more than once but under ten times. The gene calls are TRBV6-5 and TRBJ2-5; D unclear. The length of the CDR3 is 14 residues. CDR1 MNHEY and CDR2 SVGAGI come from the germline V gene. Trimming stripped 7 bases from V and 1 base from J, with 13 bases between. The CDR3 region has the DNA TGTGCCAGCAACGAAGGACCCAGCCAAGAGACCCAGTACTTC. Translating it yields CASNEGPSQETQYF.

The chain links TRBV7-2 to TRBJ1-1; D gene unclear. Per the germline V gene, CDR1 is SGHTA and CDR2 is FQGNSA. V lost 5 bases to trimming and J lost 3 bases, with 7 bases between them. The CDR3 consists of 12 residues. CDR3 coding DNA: TGTGCCAGCAGCCCGGCGTACACTGAAGCTTTCTTT. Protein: CASSPAYTEAFF.

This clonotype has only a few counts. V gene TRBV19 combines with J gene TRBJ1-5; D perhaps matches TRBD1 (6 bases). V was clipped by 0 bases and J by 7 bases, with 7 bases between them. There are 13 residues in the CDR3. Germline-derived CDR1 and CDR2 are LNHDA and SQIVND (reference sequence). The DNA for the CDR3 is TGTGCCAGTAGTATAGAGGACAGACAGCCCCAGCATTTT. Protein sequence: CASSIEDRQPQHF.

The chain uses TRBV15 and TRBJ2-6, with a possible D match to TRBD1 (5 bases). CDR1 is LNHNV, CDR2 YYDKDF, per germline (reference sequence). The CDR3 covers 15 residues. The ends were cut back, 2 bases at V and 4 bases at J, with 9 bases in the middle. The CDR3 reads CATSRTGPGANVLTF. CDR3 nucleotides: TGTGCCACCAGCAGAACAGGCCCCGGGGCCAACGTCCTGACTTTC.

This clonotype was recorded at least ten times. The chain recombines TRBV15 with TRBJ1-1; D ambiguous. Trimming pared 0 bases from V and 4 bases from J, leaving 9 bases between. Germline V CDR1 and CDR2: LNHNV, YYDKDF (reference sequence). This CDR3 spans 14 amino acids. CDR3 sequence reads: CATSRDESGTEAFF. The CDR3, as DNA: TGTGCCACCAGCAGAGATGAGTCCGGCACTGAAGCTTTCTTT. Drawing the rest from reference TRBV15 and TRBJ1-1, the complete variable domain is DAMVIQNPRYQVTQFGKPVTLSCSQTLNHNVMYWYQQKSSQAPKLLFHYYDKDFNNEADTPDNFQSRRPNTSFCFLDIRSPGLGDTAMYLCATSRDESGTEAFFGQGTRLTVV.

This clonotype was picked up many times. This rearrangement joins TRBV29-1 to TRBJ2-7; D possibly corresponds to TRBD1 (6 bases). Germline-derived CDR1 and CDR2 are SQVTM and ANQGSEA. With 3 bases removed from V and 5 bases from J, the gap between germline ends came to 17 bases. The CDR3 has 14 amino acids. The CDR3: CSVERTVGSDEQYF. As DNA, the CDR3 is TGCAGCGTTGAGCGGACAGTCGGGTCGGACGAGCAGTACTTC.

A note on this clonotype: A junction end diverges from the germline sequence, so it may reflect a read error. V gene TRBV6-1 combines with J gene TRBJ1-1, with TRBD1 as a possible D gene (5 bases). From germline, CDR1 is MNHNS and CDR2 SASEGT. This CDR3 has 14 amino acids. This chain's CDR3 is CASRLQDLNTGAFF. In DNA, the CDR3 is TGTGCCAGCAGGCTACAGGACTTGAACACTGGAGCTTTCTTT.

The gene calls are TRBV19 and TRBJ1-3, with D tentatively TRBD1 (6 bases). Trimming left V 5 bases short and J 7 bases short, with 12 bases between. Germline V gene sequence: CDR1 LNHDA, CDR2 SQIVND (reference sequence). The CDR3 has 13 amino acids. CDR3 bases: TGTGCCAGTAGTGATACAGGGCGCAACACCATATATTTT. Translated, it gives CASSDTGRNTIYF.

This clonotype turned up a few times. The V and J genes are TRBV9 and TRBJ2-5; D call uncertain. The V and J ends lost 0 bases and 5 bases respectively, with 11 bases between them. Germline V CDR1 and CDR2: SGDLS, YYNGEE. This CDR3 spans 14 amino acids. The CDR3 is CASSVEIFGETQYF. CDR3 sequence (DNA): TGTGCCAGCAGCGTAGAGATCTTCGGGGAGACCCAGTACTTC.

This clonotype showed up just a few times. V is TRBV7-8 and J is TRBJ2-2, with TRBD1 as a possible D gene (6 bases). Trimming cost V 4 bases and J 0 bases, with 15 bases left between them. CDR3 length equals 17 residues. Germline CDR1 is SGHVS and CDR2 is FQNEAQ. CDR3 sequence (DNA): TGTGCCAGCAGCTCCCCTGGACAGCTCTCGAACACCGGGGAGCTGTTTTTT. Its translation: CASSSPGQLSNTGELFF.

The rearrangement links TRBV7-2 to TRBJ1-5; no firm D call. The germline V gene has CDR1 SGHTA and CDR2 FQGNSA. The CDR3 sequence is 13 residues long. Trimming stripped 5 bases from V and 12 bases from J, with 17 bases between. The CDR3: CASSPEPSLLQHF. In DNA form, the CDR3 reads TGTGCCAGCAGCCCAGAACCCAGTCTCCTCCAGCATTTT.

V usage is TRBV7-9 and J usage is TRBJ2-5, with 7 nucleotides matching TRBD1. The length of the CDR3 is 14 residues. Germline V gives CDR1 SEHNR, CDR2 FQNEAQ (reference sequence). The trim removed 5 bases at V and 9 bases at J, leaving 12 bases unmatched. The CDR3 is CASSTDRENQPQYF. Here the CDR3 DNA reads TGTGCCAGCAGCACTGACAGGGAGAATCAGCCCCAGTACTTC.

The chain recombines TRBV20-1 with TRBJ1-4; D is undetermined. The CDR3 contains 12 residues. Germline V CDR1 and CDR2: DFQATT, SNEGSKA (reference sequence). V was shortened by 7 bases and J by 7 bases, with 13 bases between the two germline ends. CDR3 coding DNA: TGCAGTGTAATCGGAGAGGGTGAAAAACTGTTTTTT. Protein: CSVIGEGEKLFF.